The next 27 T cell receptor beta chains were all read from a single sample in a study of radiotherapy plus CTLA-4 blockade in lung cancer. Only in-frame clones appear in the TCRdb table, and some are missing; sequencing was by immunoSEQ multiplex PCR. Of about 49,000 clones listed, roughly 88% are singletons. This sample comprised peripheral blood, obtained from a patient treated with radiotherapy plus ipilimumab. These receptors all come from a human donor with non-small cell lung cancer whose response to radiotherapy plus ipilimumab could not be evaluated.

V usage is TRBV4-1 and J usage is TRBJ1-5, with D perhaps matching TRBD1 (5 bases). The germline V gene encodes CDR1 MGHRA and CDR2 YSYEKL. The CDR3 totals 14 residues. V gave up 1 base and J gave up 2 bases, with 6 bases separating them. CDR3 region: CASSQVGGNQPQHF. The CDR3 DNA is TGCGCCAGCAGCCAAGTAGGGGGCAATCAGCCCCAGCATTTT.

The chain employs TRBV5-8 and TRBJ1-5; 7 bases match TRBD1. CDR1 and CDR2 from the germline V gene are SGHTS and YDEGEE. The CDR3 is 16 amino acids. V shed 4 bases and J 3 bases; nucleotides not matched to a gene: 10. The CDR3 nucleotides read TGTGCCAGCAGCCTTTCGCGACAGGGAATCAATCAGCCCCAGCATTTT. It codes for CASSLSRQGINQPQHF.

The chain carries TRBV7-9 and TRBJ1-3; D unresolved. Germline CDR1 and CDR2: SEHNR and FQNEAQ (reference sequence). V shed 1 base and J shed 3 bases, with 19 bases lying between them. This CDR3 region has 18 residues. The CDR3 loop reads CASSLERVTGLFGNTIYF. The CDR3 bases are TGTGCCAGCAGCTTAGAGAGGGTGACGGGGTTGTTTGGAAACACCATATATTTT.

Of note for this clone: An end of the junction differs from the germline gene, which may be a read error. This chain uses TRBV6-1 with TRBJ2-2; perhaps TRBD1 as D (5 bases). The CDR3 is 15 residues long. The germline CDR1 and CDR2 sequences are MNHNS and SASEGT. The CDR3 here is CASREGQGLIGELFF. In DNA, the CDR3 is TGTGCCAGCAGGGAAGGGCAGGGATTAATCGGGGAGCTGTTTTTT.

This clone was seen only a few times. The gene calls are TRBV4-1 and TRBJ1-1; D gene uncertain. Germline V gives CDR1 MGHRA, CDR2 YSYEKL. This CDR3 contains 13 residues. Trimming stripped 4 bases from V and 3 bases from J, with 9 bases between. Here the CDR3 reads CASSPPGYTEAFF. The CDR3 region has the DNA TGCGCCAGCAGCCCTCCCGGGTACACTGAAGCTTTCTTT.

The chain couples TRBV30 to TRBJ2-7, with D tentatively TRBD1 (7 bases). The V end was cut by 0 bases, the J end by 6 bases, with 12 bases between. CDR3 length equals 13 residues. Germline CDR1 GTSNPN, CDR2 SVGIG (reference sequence). The DNA for the CDR3 is TGTGCCTGGAGTGTTGGCAGGGGGGTCGAGCAGTACTTC. Its translation: CAWSVGRGVEQYF.

The chain recombines TRBV28 with TRBJ2-1, with TRBD1 matching 7 bases. This CDR3 has 15 residues. Trimming removed 6 bases from V and 7 bases from J; junction bases left unmatched: 12. The V gene's germline CDR1 is MDHEN and CDR2 SYDVKM. This chain's CDR3 is CASSLFSRGLNEQFF. CDR3 DNA sequence: TGTGCCAGCAGCCTTTTTTCGAGGGGGCTGAATGAGCAGTTCTTC.

The chain combines TRBV6-5 with TRBJ2-1; D unresolved. The CDR3 is made up of 15 amino acids. Between the trimmed V and J ends, which lost 2 bases and 0 bases, there was a span of 8 bases. Germline V CDR1 and CDR2: MNHEY, SVGAGI. In DNA form, the CDR3 reads TGTGCCAGCAGTTACGACTGGAACTCCTACAATGAGCAGTTCTTC. The encoded protein is CASSYDWNSYNEQFF.

The chain links TRBV10-2 to TRBJ2-5; D unclear. The germline gives CDR1 WSHSY, CDR2 SAAADI. There are 13 residues in the CDR3. V lost 4 bases and J lost 1, with 7 bases in between. CDR3 amino acids: CASSVSVQETQYF. The CDR3 nucleotides read TGCGCCAGCAGTGTATCAGTCCAAGAGACCCAGTACTTC.

This clone was recorded once. V is TRBV28 and J is TRBJ2-3; D unresolved. V was cut by 1 base and J by 1 base, with 12 bases left in between. Germline V gene data show CDR1 as MDHEN and CDR2 as SYDVKM. The CDR3 runs to 16 residues. This CDR3 is CASSLSPLGGTDTQYF. CDR3 DNA: TGTGCCAGCAGTTTATCCCCGCTCGGTGGCACAGATACGCAGTATTTT.

The CDR3 DNA follows: TGTGCCTGGAGTCCAGGGGGCGCTGGAGGCTACACCTTC. Its translation is CAWSPGGAGGYTF. This rearrangement joins TRBV30 to TRBJ1-2; 8 bases match TRBD1. Germline trimming cut 2 bases from V and 8 bases from J; bases unmatched to any gene: 7. This CDR3 has 13 amino acids. Per the germline V gene, CDR1 is GTSNPN and CDR2 is SVGIG (reference sequence).

This chain uses TRBV9 with TRBJ2-2; 7 bases map to TRBD1. Losses at the gene ends were 3 bases for V and 6 bases for J; bases not matched to a gene: 11. The CDR3 contains 16 residues. Per the germline V gene, CDR1 is SGDLS and CDR2 is YYNGEE. The chain's CDR3 is CASSARVGQGAGELFF. The CDR3 DNA follows: TGTGCCAGCAGCGCGCGGGTAGGGCAGGGGGCCGGGGAGCTGTTTTTT.

The rearrangement links TRBV15 to TRBJ1-1; 8 nucleotides match TRBD1. V lost 5 bases to trimming and J lost 7 bases; unmatched junction nucleotides: 9. The CDR3 totals 14 residues. Germline CDR1 reads LNHNV; CDR2 reads YYDKDF (reference sequence). CDR3 sequence (DNA): TGTGCCACCAGCTTGAGGACAGGGCGGGGTGAAGCTTTCTTT. Translation gives CATSLRTGRGEAFF.

The V gene is TRBV11-2, the J gene TRBJ1-3, with D possibly matching TRBD1 (6 bases). The CDR3 covers 15 residues. Per germline, CDR1 SGHAT and CDR2 FQNNGV. Trimming removed 4 bases from V and 1 base from J, with 11 bases in between. The chain's CDR3 is CASSSVTGSGNTIYF. As DNA, the CDR3 is TGTGCCAGCAGCTCCGTCACAGGGTCTGGAAACACCATATATTTT.

The chain combines TRBV5-1 with TRBJ2-2; D not resolved. Germline V gene data show CDR1 as SGHRS and CDR2 as YFSETQ. The V end was cut by 0 bases, the J end by 6 bases, with 9 bases between. This CDR3 region has 14 residues. CDR3 sequence (DNA): TGCGCCAGCAGCTTGGCCCCCCCCGCCGGGGAGCTGTTTTTT. Amino acid sequence: CASSLAPPAGELFF. Full variable domain (remainder filled in from reference TRBV5-1 and TRBJ2-2): KAGVTQTPRYLIKTRGQQVTLSCSPISGHRSVSWYQQTPGQGLQFLFEYFSETQRNKGNFPGRFSGRQFSNSRSEMNVSTLELGDSALYLCASSLAPPAGELFFGEGSRLTVL.

The V call is TRBV5-4, the J call TRBJ1-4; the match to TRBD1 covers 9 bases. The germline V gene encodes CDR1 SGHNT and CDR2 YYREEE (reference sequence). J lost 5 bases, V lost 0 bases, and 2 bases had no gene match. The CDR3 is 15 residues long. CDR3 in DNA: TGTGCCAGCAGCTTGGGGGGACAGGGAAATGAAAAACTGTTTTTT. Amino acid sequence: CASSLGGQGNEKLFF.

The rearrangement uses TRBV15 and TRBJ1-5; D is ambiguous. Germline values: CDR1 LNHNV, CDR2 YYDKDF (reference sequence). V lost 3 bases, J lost 4 bases, and 7 bases lay in between. This CDR3 region has 13 residues. The CDR3 protein is CATSRGLNQPQHF. CDR3 in DNA: TGTGCCACCAGCAGGGGCCTGAATCAGCCCCAGCATTTT.

The chain couples TRBV10-2 to TRBJ2-2; D is unresolved. The germline V and J ends were trimmed by 10 bases and 2 bases, with 5 bases remaining between them. The CDR3 totals 11 residues. Germline V gene lookup returns CDR1 WSHSY and CDR2 SAAADI. The CDR3 protein is CAISNTGELFF. CDR3 sequence (DNA): TGCGCCATCTCCAACACCGGGGAGCTGTTTTTT.

This chain joins TRBV15 and TRBJ2-6; TRBD2 is a possible D gene (6 bases). V was pared by 0 bases and J by 4 bases, with 16 bases between. This CDR3 contains 18 residues. Per the germline V gene, CDR1 is LNHNV and CDR2 is YYDKDF (reference sequence). The CDR3 DNA sequence: TGTGCCACCAGCAGAGAGAGGGTGGGGAGGAGCGGGGCCAACGTCCTGACTTTC. Its protein product is CATSRERVGRSGANVLTF. The full variable domain, its missing parts supplied by reference TRBV15 and TRBJ2-6, is DAMVIQNPRYQVTQFGKPVTLSCSQTLNHNVMYWYQQKSSQAPKLLFHYYDKDFNNEADTPDNFQSRRPNTSFCFLDIRSPGLGDTAMYLCATSRERVGRSGANVLTFGAGSRLTVL.

V usage is TRBV18 and J usage is TRBJ1-6; D possibly corresponds to TRBD1 (6 bases). Germline CDR1 and CDR2: KGHSH and LQKENI. Trimming left V 1 base short and J 9 bases short, with 13 bases between. The CDR3 has 15 residues. Written as DNA, the CDR3 is TGTGCCAGCTCACCACGGAAGGGGGACGGTTCACCCCTCCACTTT. Protein: CASSPRKGDGSPLHF.

CDR3 sequence (DNA): TGCAGTGCTCAGACTAGCGAGACGCAGTATTTT. This gives the protein CSAQTSETQYF. The gene calls are TRBV20-1 and TRBJ2-3; 8 positions match TRBD2. The CDR3 spans 11 residues. With V trimmed by 5 bases and J by 9 bases, 4 bases remained unmatched. Germline V CDR1 and CDR2: DFQATT, SNEGSKA (reference sequence).

The J gene is TRBJ1-1, the V gene TRBV27, with 9 bases identical to TRBD1. V lost 1 base and J lost 3; bases outside the gene matches: 12. The CDR3 loop spans 18 amino acids. Germline CDR1 MNHEY, CDR2 SMNVEV (reference sequence). CDR3 loop: CASSLWMGGQGVYTEAFF. The CDR3 DNA sequence: TGTGCCAGCAGTTTATGGATGGGGGGACAGGGTGTGTACACTGAAGCTTTCTTT.

This clone was observed once. The chain's CDR3 is CASSLGQSNTGELFF. DNA of the CDR3: TGTGCCAGCTCCTTGGGACAGTCGAACACCGGGGAGCTGTTTTTT. This rearrangement joins TRBV18 to TRBJ2-2; the match to TRBD1 covers 7 bases. The junction had 4 bases not matched to a gene; V was cut back by 6 bases and J by 0 bases. The CDR3 is 15 residues long. Looked up from germline, CDR1 is KGHSH and CDR2 is LQKENI.

The rearrangement links TRBV6-4 to TRBJ2-1, with TRBD1 matching 11 bases. Germline assignment: CDR1 MRHNA and CDR2 SNTAGT. The CDR3 is 13 amino acids. Trimming cost V 4 bases and J 8 bases; bases outside gene matches: 1. The CDR3 DNA reads TGTGCCAGCAGTGGGACAGGGGGCCATGAGCAGTTCTTC. This gives the protein CASSGTGGHEQFF.

CDR3 nucleotides: TGTGCCAGCAGCTTAGGATCGACGGGATACGAGCAGTACTTC. Its translation: CASSLGSTGYEQYF. The chain uses TRBV7-2 and TRBJ2-7, with TRBD2 as a possible D gene (5 bases). The CDR3 runs to 14 residues. Germline CDR1 reads SGHTA; CDR2 reads FQGNSA. V dropped 1 base and J dropped 4 bases, with 11 bases sitting between them.

The rearrangement links TRBV19 to TRBJ2-3, with 12 bases aligning to TRBD1. CDR1 and CDR2 (germline): LNHDA, SQIVND (reference sequence). The ends lost 9 bases at V and 4 bases at J; junction bases unmatched: 5. The CDR3 runs to 14 residues. CDR3 coding DNA: TGTGCCAGCTCCGGGACAGGGGGCGCAGATACGCAGTATTTT. Amino acid sequence: CASSGTGGADTQYF.

CDR3: CASSLEGARSTDTQYF. The CDR3 DNA reads as TGCGCCAGCAGCTTGGAGGGGGCGAGGAGCACAGATACGCAGTATTTT. The genes are TRBV5-1 and TRBJ2-3; 7 bases are a match to TRBD1. Looked up from germline, CDR1 is SGHRS and CDR2 is YFSETQ. The CDR3 totals 16 residues. The junction had 4 bases not matched to a gene; V was cut back by 0 bases and J by 0 bases.